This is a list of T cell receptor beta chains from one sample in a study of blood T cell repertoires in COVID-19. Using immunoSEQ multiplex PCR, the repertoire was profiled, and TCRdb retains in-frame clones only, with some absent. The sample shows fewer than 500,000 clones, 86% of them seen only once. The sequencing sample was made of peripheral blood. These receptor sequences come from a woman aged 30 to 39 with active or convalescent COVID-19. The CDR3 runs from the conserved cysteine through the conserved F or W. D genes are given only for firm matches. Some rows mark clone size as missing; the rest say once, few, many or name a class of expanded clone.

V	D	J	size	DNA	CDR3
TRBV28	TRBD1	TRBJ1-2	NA	TGTGCCAGCAGGGGGACAGGGTTCTATGGCTACACCTTC	CASRGTGFYGYTF
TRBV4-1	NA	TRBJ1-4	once	TGCGCCAGCAGCCAAGTCACCCAGGCCACAACTAATGAAAAACTGTTTTTT	CASSQVTQATTNEKLFF
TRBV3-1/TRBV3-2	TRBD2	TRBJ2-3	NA	TGTGCCAGCAGCCAAGCTAGCGGGAGGACAGATACGCAGTATTTT	CASSQASGRTDTQYF
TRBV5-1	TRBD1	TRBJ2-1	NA	TGCGCCAGCAGCCTGGGACAGGGATTCAATGAGCAGTTCTTC	CASSLGQGFNEQFF
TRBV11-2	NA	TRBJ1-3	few	TGTGCCAGCAGTCTCCCTCCAGGGATCGGAAACACCATATATTTT	CASSLPPGIGNTIYF
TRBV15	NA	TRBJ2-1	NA	TGTGCCACCAGCAGGTCCGGGAATGAGCAGTTCTTC	CATSRSGNEQFF
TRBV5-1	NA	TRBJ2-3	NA	TGCGCCAGCTTGGGAGGTAGCACAGATACGCAGTATTTT	CASLGGSTDTQYF
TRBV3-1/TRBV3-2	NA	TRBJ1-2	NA	TGTGCCAGCAGCCAAGATCCAGGCCCGGAGGGGGGCTACACCTTC	CASSQDPGPEGGYTF
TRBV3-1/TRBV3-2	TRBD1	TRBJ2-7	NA	TGTGCCAGCAGCCGACTCACGGGACAGGGGCAAAACGAGCAGTACTTC	CASSRLTGQGQNEQYF
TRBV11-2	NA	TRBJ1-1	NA	TGTGCCAGCAGCTTATTCTCCCGCGTGAACACTGAAGCTTTCTTT	CASSLFSRVNTEAFF
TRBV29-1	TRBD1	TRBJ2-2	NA	TGCAGCGCCGGGACAGGGTTAAACACCGGGGAGCTGTTTTTT	CSAGTGLNTGELFF
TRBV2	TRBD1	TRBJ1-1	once	TGTGCCAGCTGGACAGGGCTCATGAACACTGAAGCTTTCTTT	CASWTGLMNTEAFF
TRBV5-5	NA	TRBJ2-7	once	TGTGCCAGCAGGGAACTGTTAGGCGGGCCGTACGAGCAGTACTTC	CASRELLGGPYEQYF
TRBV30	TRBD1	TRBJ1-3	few	TGTGCCTGGAGTAGGGAGACAGGGTTTGGAAACACCATATATTTT	CAWSRETGFGNTIYF
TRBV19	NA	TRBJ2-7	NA	TGTGCCAGTAGTATAGATCCTAGCGACGGCTACGAGCAGTACTTC	CASSIDPSDGYEQYF
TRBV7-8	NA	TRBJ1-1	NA	TGTGCCAGCAGCTTAGAAAGGGAGTTTAGGACTGAAGCTTTCTTT	CASSLEREFRTEAFF
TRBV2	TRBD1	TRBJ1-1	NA	TGTGCCAGCAGTGAGCGGGACAGGGGGCCCACTGAAGCTTTCTTT	CASSERDRGPTEAFF
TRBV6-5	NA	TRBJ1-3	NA	TGTGCCAGCAGCTCCCTCTCTGGAAACACCATATATTTT	CASSSLSGNTIYF
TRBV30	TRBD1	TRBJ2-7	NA	TGTGCCTGGATCACAGGGGGCTACGAGCAGTACTTC	CAWITGGYEQYF
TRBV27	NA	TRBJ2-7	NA	TGTGCCAGCAGTTCCGGACTCCCATCCCACTACGAGCAGTACTTC	CASSSGLPSHYEQYF
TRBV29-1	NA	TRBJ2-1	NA	TGCAGCGTTGAACCACAGGGTGTCGACAATGAGCAGTTCTTC	CSVEPQGVDNEQFF
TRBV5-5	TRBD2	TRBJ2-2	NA	TGTGCCAGCAGCTTGGAACTAGCGGGGACCGGGGAGCTGTTTTTT	CASSLELAGTGELFF